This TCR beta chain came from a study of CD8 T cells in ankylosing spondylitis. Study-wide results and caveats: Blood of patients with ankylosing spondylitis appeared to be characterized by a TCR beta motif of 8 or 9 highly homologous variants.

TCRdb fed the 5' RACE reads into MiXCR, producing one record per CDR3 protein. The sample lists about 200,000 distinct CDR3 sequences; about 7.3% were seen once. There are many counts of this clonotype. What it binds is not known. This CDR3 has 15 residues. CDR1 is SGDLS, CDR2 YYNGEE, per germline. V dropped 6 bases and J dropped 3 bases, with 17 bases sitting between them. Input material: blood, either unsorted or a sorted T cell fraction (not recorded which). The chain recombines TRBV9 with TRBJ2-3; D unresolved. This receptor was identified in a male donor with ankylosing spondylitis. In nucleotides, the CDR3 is TGTGCCAGCACCCCCACAGCCCGGGCGACAGATACGCAGTATTTT. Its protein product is CASTPTARATDTQYF.